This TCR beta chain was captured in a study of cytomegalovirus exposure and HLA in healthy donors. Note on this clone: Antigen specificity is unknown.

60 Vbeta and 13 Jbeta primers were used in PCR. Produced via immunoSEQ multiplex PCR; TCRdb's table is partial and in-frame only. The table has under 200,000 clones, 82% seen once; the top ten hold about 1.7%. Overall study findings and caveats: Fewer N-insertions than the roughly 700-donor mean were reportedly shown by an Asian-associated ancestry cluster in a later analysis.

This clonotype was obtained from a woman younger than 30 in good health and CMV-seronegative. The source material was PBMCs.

The chain's CDR3 is CASATDSYGYTF. The CDR3, as DNA: TGTGCCAGCGCGACCGACAGCTATGGCTACACCTTC. This chain joins TRBV7-9 and TRBJ1-2, with D possibly being TRBD1 (5 bases). CDR3 length equals 12 residues. Trimming shortened V by 8 bases and J by 4 bases, and 11 bases separated the two germline ends. Per germline, CDR1 SEHNR and CDR2 FQNEAQ (reference sequence).